Below, one T cell receptor (beta chain) is given with its context. Its cognate antigen is unknown. This entry comes from a study of shared clonotypes between healthy human individuals. The CDR3 runs 16 residues. Germline CDR1 reads MGHRA; CDR2 reads YSYEKL. The germline V and J ends were trimmed by 4 bases and 2 bases, with 17 bases remaining between them. Positively selected for CCR7, the CD45RO-negative cells used as naive CD8 cells excluded terminally differentiated effector memory CD45RA+ cells. Findings and limits, study-wide: Non-shared clonotypes had lower generation probabilities than those shared by all four donors. An expected dependence of interdonor clonotype sharing on sequencing depth was noted. It was observed that 5% to 6% of naive CD4 clonotypes were shared across a handful of donors.

Authors' processing steps: Filtering of immunoSEQ junctional sequences could not match full-length read filtering. Using immunoSEQ multiplex PCR, the repertoire was profiled, and TCRdb retains in-frame clones only, with some absent. The DNA was the basis for D and trimming; V, J and clone size are from that table. Among around 2,000,000 clones listed, approximately 95% were seen once. This clonotype originated in a man younger than 35 in good health. This chain joins TRBV4-1 and TRBJ1-2; tentatively, D is TRBD1 (6 bases). Sequencing was performed on naive CD8+ T cells sorted from blood. The chain's CDR3 is CASSPKAGAKNYGYTF. Written as DNA, the CDR3 is TGCGCCAGCAGCCCAAAGGCAGGGGCGAAGAACTATGGCTACACCTTC.